Listed below are T cell receptor beta chains from one sample, sequenced in a study of blood T cell repertoires in COVID-19. Sequencing used immunoSEQ multiplex PCR; TCRdb keeps in-frame clones, though not all of them. The sample carries hundreds of thousands of clones, approximately 79% recorded once. Sample: peripheral blood. The receptors here all came from a woman aged 35 to 49 with active or convalescent COVID-19. The conserved cysteine and the conserved F or W are not part of the CDR3 here.

J,V,CDR3
TRBJ1-1,TRBV2,ASSDLMTGGANTEAF
TRBJ2-7,TRBV7-2,ASSSRQGSYEQY
TRBJ2-5,TRBV4-1,ASSLYSGAAETQY
TRBJ1-1,TRBV5-1,ASSLVPGGNTEAF
TRBJ2-7,TRBV11-2,ASSLVRGSYEQY
TRBJ2-3,TRBV10-3,AISSAAGAPTDTQY
TRBJ2-7,TRBV21-1,ASSPFFYEQY
TRBJ1-6,TRBV4-2,ASSQPGQGSPLH
TRBJ1-5,TRBV2,ASKSTRQGNQPQH
TRBJ2-7,TRBV6-2/TRBV6-3,ASSYGPSSEQY
TRBJ2-7,TRBV28,ASSDGAGGNYEQY
TRBJ2-1,TRBV5-1,ASSLMSGGSHNEQF
TRBJ2-6,TRBV19,ASRETGANVLT
TRBJ2-2,TRBV6-5,ASRLNLNTGELF
TRBJ2-3,TRBV28,ASSPWGGFTDTQY
TRBJ2-5,TRBV28,ASSPVMSGQETQY
TRBJ1-6,TRBV5-1,ASSLTGSPLH
TRBJ2-3,TRBV6-2/TRBV6-3,ASNPKETDTQY
TRBJ1-1,TRBV2,ASSPTGQSEAF
TRBJ1-5,TRBV4-2,ASSQVRSEQPQH
TRBJ1-4,TRBV6-5,ASIAGSTNEKLF
TRBJ1-2,TRBV5-1,ASQKPGQGALGYT
TRBJ1-2,TRBV14,ASSHGGTGQFLYGYT
TRBJ1-6,TRBV5-1,ASSLDSSYNSPLH
TRBJ2-1,TRBV7-8,ASSWTGDNEQF
TRBJ2-3,TRBV18,ASSPPQAGGTDTQY
TRBJ1-2,TRBV6-6,ASSYSDTAVLGYT
TRBJ2-1,TRBV6-5,ASSLFGSSYNEQF
TRBJ1-1,TRBV7-7,ASSLGATTEAF
TRBJ1-4,TRBV5-1,ASSLVPTGGGEKLF
TRBJ2-1,TRBV5-1,ASSLATVPQEQF
TRBJ2-3,TRBV7-2,ASSLGGAGTDTQY
TRBJ2-5,TRBV18,ASSQPGPQRETQY
TRBJ2-1,TRBV2,ASSTYRSSSYNEQF
TRBJ1-2,TRBV2,ASKGTVYGYT
TRBJ2-2,TRBV7-3,ASSLNPGQLNTGELF
TRBJ2-1,TRBV28,ASSSRQGRYNEQF
TRBJ1-5,TRBV7-7,ASSLGVLPQPQH
TRBJ1-6,TRBV6-5,ASNTGRNSPLH
TRBJ2-3,TRBV6-6,ASSPFGRGGMTDTQY
TRBJ1-2,TRBV6-5,ASWGGYGYT
TRBJ2-1,TRBV7-9,ASSMTSGGHEQF
TRBJ1-2,TRBV19,ASSNAGNYGYT
TRBJ1-5,TRBV5-5,ASSLGGHSNQPQH
TRBJ1-2,TRBV6-1,ASSDRDRGTYT
TRBJ1-4,TRBV4-2,ASSRLAPVMTNEKLF
TRBJ2-7,TRBV6-1,ASSEVGDSVSTYEQY
TRBJ1-2,TRBV5-4,ASSQRTGPNYGYT
TRBJ1-2,TRBV7-3,ASSPDRNYGYT
TRBJ2-2,TRBV9,ASSVAVAGVTGELF
TRBJ1-1,TRBV6-5,ASSYTTGDTEAF
TRBJ1-1,TRBV28,ASKTQGSRQAF